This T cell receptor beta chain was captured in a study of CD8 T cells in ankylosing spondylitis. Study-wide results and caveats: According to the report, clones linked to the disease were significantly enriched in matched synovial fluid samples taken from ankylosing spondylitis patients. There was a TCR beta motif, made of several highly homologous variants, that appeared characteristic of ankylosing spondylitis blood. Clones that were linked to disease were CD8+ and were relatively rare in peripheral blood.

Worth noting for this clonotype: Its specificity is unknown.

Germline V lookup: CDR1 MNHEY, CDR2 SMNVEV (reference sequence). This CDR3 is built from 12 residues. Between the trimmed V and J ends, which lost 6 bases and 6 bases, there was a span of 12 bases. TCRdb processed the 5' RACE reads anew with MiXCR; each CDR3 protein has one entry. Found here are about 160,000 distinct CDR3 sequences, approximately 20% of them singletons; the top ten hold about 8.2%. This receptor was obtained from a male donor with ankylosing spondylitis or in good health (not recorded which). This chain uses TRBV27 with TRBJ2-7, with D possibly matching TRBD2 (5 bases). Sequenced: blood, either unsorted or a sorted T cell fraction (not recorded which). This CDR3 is CASSSGLSEQYF. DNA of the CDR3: TGTGCCAGCAGCTCGGGATTATCCGAGCAGTACTTC.